Listed below are T cell receptor beta chains from one sample, sequenced in a study of cytomegalovirus exposure and HLA in healthy donors. TCRdb keeps only in-frame clones here, not all; method: immunoSEQ multiplex PCR. Among hundreds of thousands of clones listed, more than 75% were seen once. The sequenced sample was PBMCs. These receptors originate from a woman between 18 and 29 years old in good health and CMV-seronegative. Each CDR3 is given with its conserved first and last residue. A D gene is named only where the DNA matches it firmly. Clone sizes are given selectively: once, few, many, or a class where the clone is expanded.

>TRBV5-5|NA|TRBJ1-2|NA|15
TGTGCCAGCAGCTTGGCCCCGGTAACTAACTATGGCTACACCTTC
CASSLAPVTNYGYTF
>TRBV4-3|NA|TRBJ2-7|NA|13
TGCGCCAGCAGCCAAAACATTTACGAGGGGCAGTACTTC
CASSQNIYEGQYF
>TRBV27|TRBD1|TRBJ2-1|NA|14
TGTGCCAGCAGTCCAAGACAGGGTGGGAATGAGCAGTTCTTC
CASSPRQGGNEQFF
>TRBV19|NA|TRBJ1-1|once|13
TGTGCCAGTAGTATTAGTGTTGGCACTGAAGCTTTCTTT
CASSISVGTEAFF
>TRBV6-5|NA|TRBJ2-7|NA|14
TGTGCCAGCAGTTACTCGGTTAGCGCCTACGAGCAGTACTTC
CASSYSVSAYEQYF
>TRBV18|TRBD1|TRBJ1-4|NA|15
TGTGCCAGCTCCGTCCTTGGACAGGAGAATGAAAAACTGTTTTTT
CASSVLGQENEKLFF
>TRBV27|NA|TRBJ2-2|NA|17
TGTGCCAGCAGTACATCTACAGGGCCCCTGAACACCGGGGAGCTGTTTTTT
CASSTSTGPLNTGELFF
>TRBV6-1|NA|TRBJ1-1|NA|14
TGTGCCAGCAGTGAGAAGGCAGGGAACACTGAAGCTTTCTTT
CASSEKAGNTEAFF
>TRBV4-3|TRBD2|TRBJ2-2|NA|17
TGCGCCAGCAGCCAAGATCGGCTAGCGGGTTACACCGGGGAGCTGTTTTTT
CASSQDRLAGYTGELFF
>TRBV5-1|NA|TRBJ1-2|NA|15
TGCGCCAGCAGCTTCGGGGGGAATCGGCACTATGGCTACACCTTC
CASSFGGNRHYGYTF
>TRBV28|NA|TRBJ2-7|NA|15
TGTGCCAGCAGTTCACAAGTCGGGAACAATTACGAGCAGTACTTC
CASSSQVGNNYEQYF
>TRBV19|TRBD1|TRBJ2-7|NA|15
TGTGCCAGTAGTACCGACAGGGCCTACCACTACGAGCAGTACTTC
CASSTDRAYHYEQYF
>TRBV9|NA|TRBJ1-4|NA|20
TGTGCCAGCGGAGGGATTAGTAAAGGGAGGGACTTTGTACCGGGGGAAAAACTGTTTTTT
CASGGISKGRDFVPGEKLFF
>TRBV2|TRBD2|TRBJ2-7|NA|14
TGTGCCAGCAGGGCGACTAGCGGGGTGAACGAGCAGTACTTC
CASRATSGVNEQYF
>TRBV2|TRBD1|TRBJ1-3|NA|12
TGTGCCTCAGGGACAGAGGGAAACACCATATATTTT
CASGTEGNTIYF
>TRBV4-2|TRBD2|TRBJ2-1|NA|19
TGTGCCAGCAGTCCCGTGGGTAGCGGGATCCCGGGCTCCTACAATGAGCAGTTCTTC
CASSPVGSGIPGSYNEQFF
>TRBV5-6|TRBD1|TRBJ1-1|NA|14
TGTGCCAGCAGCTTGGCCGGGGCAGGGGGTGAAGCTTTCTTT
CASSLAGAGGEAFF
>TRBV28|TRBD2|TRBJ2-3|NA|15
TGTGCCAGCAGTTTTGCTAGCGGGAGACCAGATACGCAGTATTTT
CASSFASGRPDTQYF
>TRBV7-2|NA|TRBJ2-2|NA|13
TGTGCCAGCAGCTTAGGAGTTGCCGGGGAGCTGTTTTTT
CASSLGVAGELFF
>TRBV19|NA|TRBJ1-1|NA|14
TGTGCCAGTAATTGGTTGAACGGGAACACTGAAGCTTTCTTT
CASNWLNGNTEAFF
>TRBV7-8|NA|TRBJ2-7|NA|13
TGTGCCAGCAGCTTAGGCAGGTCCTACGAGCAGTACTTC
CASSLGRSYEQYF
>TRBV18|NA|TRBJ1-2|few|13
TGTGCCAGCTCAGATGGACAGACCTATGGCTACACCTTC
CASSDGQTYGYTF
>TRBV6-5|TRBD1|TRBJ2-1|NA|16
TGTGCCAGCAGTTACTGGGGACAAGGGGGGACAGGGGAGCAGTTCTTC
CASSYWGQGGTGEQFF
>TRBV6-6|TRBD1|TRBJ1-2|NA|15
TGTGCCAGCACCGGGACAGGTCGCGTGGTCAATGGCTACACCTTC
CASTGTGRVVNGYTF
>TRBV5-1|TRBD2|TRBJ2-7|NA|15
TGCGCCAGCAGCTTGGGGGCTAGCGGGAGGCACGAGCAGTACTTC
CASSLGASGRHEQYF
>TRBV2|TRBD2|TRBJ2-2|NA|14
TGTGCCAGCTCGGGACTAGCGGAAACCGGGGAGCTGTTTTTT
CASSGLAETGELFF
>TRBV6-1|NA|TRBJ1-5|NA|15
TGTGCCAGCAGCCAAGTAGCTACTAGCAATCAGCCCCAGCATTTT
CASSQVATSNQPQHF
>TRBV28|TRBD1|TRBJ1-5|NA|12
TGTGCCAGCGGGACAGTCCATCAGCCCCAGCATTTT
CASGTVHQPQHF
>TRBV2|TRBD2|TRBJ2-7|NA|15
TGTGCCAGCAGGCCAAGACTAGCGGGAGACTACGAGCAGTACTTC
CASRPRLAGDYEQYF
>TRBV7-2|NA|TRBJ1-1|NA|14
TGTGCCAGCACCCCCACGGCAGGGATCGCTGAAGCTTTCTTT
CASTPTAGIAEAFF
>TRBV18|TRBD2|TRBJ2-7|NA|15
TGTGCCAGCTCACCTTCTAGCGGGAGTAGGGACGAGCAGTACTTC
CASSPSSGSRDEQYF
>TRBV4-3|NA|TRBJ1-4|NA|14
TGCGCCAGCAGCCTGGAGTTGGGTTATGAAAAACTGTTTTTT
CASSLELGYEKLFF
>TRBV5-6|TRBD1|TRBJ2-5|once|13
TGTGCCAGCAGCCAGGACAGGGGGAGGCCCCAGTACTTC
CASSQDRGRPQYF
>TRBV6-5|TRBD2|TRBJ2-5|NA|14
TGTGCCAGCACCTCCGCTAGCGGCCGACCCAGACAGTACTTC
CASTSASGRPRQYF
>TRBV9|NA|TRBJ2-1|NA|13
TGTGCCAGCAGCGTGGGGACTTCCCATGAGCAGTTCTTC
CASSVGTSHEQFF
>TRBV5-1|NA|TRBJ2-3|NA|12
TGCGCCAGCAGCGGAGTCACAGATACGCAGTATTTT
CASSGVTDTQYF
>TRBV30|TRBD1|TRBJ1-4|NA|15
TGTGCCTGGAGTCCCCTGACAGGGTTTGGGGAAAAACTGTTTTTT
CAWSPLTGFGEKLFF
>TRBV11-3|NA|TRBJ2-3|once|14
TGTGCCAGCAGCCTCGGGACTAGCACAGATACGCAGTATTTT
CASSLGTSTDTQYF
>TRBV19|NA|TRBJ1-2|NA|14
TGTGCCAGTAGTATAGTCCAGACACTTAATGGCTACACCTTC
CASSIVQTLNGYTF
>TRBV19|NA|TRBJ2-1|NA|13
TGTGCCAGTAGGAGGCTTCAATACAATGAGCAGTTCTTC
CASRRLQYNEQFF
>TRBV5-1|TRBD2|TRBJ2-3|NA|17
TGCGCCAGCAGCTCCCTACCGGGACTAGCGGACACAGATACGCAGTATTTT
CASSSLPGLADTDTQYF
>TRBV7-2|TRBD1|TRBJ2-1|NA|13
TGTGCCAGCAGCTTCACAGGGGGCAATGAGCAGTTCTTC
CASSFTGGNEQFF
>TRBV27|NA|TRBJ1-5|few|14
TGTGCCAGCACCCCCACAGCGGGGGTTGGGCCCCAGCATTTT
CASTPTAGVGPQHF
>TRBV6-1|NA|TRBJ1-5|NA|15
TGTGCCAGCAGTGAAGTTCAGGTTAGCAATCAGCCCCAGCATTTT
CASSEVQVSNQPQHF
>TRBV5-1|NA|TRBJ1-2|once|16
TGCGCCAGCAGCTTGGTTGTCGGCCAGGGGTCAGGAGGCTACACCTTC
CASSLVVGQGSGGYTF
>TRBV5-4|TRBD2|TRBJ2-7|NA|15
TGTGCCAGCAGCTTGCGGCCAGCGGGAGCTCGCGAGCAGTACTTC
CASSLRPAGAREQYF
>TRBV30|NA|TRBJ2-5|NA|11
TGTGCCGGACGGACAGAAGAGACCCAGTACTTC
CAGRTEETQYF
>TRBV19|NA|TRBJ1-2|NA|12
TGTGCCAGTAGTACCGGGTGGAGAGGCTACACCTTC
CASSTGWRGYTF
>TRBV11-2|TRBD2|TRBJ2-3|NA|18
TGTGCCAGCAGCTTAGTTCGGCTAGCGGGAAACAGAGCAGATACGCAGTATTTT
CASSLVRLAGNRADTQYF
>TRBV18|NA|TRBJ2-7|NA|13
TGTGCCAGCTCACAACAGGGGGGGTACGAGCAGTACTTC
CASSQQGGYEQYF